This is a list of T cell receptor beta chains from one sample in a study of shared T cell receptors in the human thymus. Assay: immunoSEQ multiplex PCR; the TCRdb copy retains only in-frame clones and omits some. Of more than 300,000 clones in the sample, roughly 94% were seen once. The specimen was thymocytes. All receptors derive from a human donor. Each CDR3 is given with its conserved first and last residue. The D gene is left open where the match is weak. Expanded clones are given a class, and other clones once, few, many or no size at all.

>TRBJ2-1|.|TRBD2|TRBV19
CASSISSGGMQFF
TGTGCCAGTAGTATTAGCTCGGGGGGAATGCAGTTCTTC
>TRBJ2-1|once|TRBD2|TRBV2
CASTGLAGVPRRAQFF
TGTGCCAGCACGGGACTAGCGGGAGTACCCAGAAGAGCGCAGTTCTTC
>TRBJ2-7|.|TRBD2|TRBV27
CASSFGPKLAGIFGSGINEQYF
TGTGCCAGCAGTTTTGGTCCCAAGCTAGCGGGAATATTTGGCTCAGGTATCAACGAGCAGTACTTC
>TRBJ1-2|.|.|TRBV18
CASSPPRAVYGYTF
TGTGCCAGCTCACCACCCAGGGCGGTTTATGGCTACACCTTC
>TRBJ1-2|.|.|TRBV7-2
CASSLSGDGEGGYTF
TGTGCCAGCAGCTTAAGCGGGGACGGTGAGGGTGGCTACACCTTC
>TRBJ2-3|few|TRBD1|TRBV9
CASSAGPGQGAKRASTDTQYF
TGTGCCAGCAGCGCCGGACCGGGACAGGGGGCAAAGCGGGCTAGCACAGATACGCAGTATTTT
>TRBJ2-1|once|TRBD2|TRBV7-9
CASSLGKRETNNEQFF
TGTGCCAGCAGCTTAGGGAAGCGGGAGACGAACAATGAGCAGTTCTTC
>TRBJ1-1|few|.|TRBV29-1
CSVGRPNTEAFF
TGCAGCGTTGGCAGGCCGAACACTGAAGCTTTCTTT
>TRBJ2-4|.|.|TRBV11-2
CASSLGTLTVPAKNIQYF
TGTGCCAGCAGCTTAGGGACACTAACCGTCCCAGCCAAAAACATTCAGTACTTC
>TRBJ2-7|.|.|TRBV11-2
CASSLEVVTSSYEQYF
TGTGCCAGCAGCTTAGAGGTGGTAACGAGCTCCTACGAGCAGTACTTC
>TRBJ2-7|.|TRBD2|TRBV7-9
CASTSRLANSYEQYF
TGTGCCAGCACCAGCCGACTAGCGAATTCCTACGAGCAGTACTTC
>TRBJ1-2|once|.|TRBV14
CASSQRSSVGQGVSGYGYTF
TGTGCCAGCAGCCAACGGTCGAGCGTGGGCCAGGGAGTCTCGGGCTATGGCTACACCTTC
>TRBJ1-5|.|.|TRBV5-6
CASSVGVNQPQHF
TGTGCCAGCAGCGTGGGGGTGAATCAGCCCCAGCATTTT
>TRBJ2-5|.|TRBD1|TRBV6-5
CASSQTGLKWETQYF
TGTGCCAGCAGCCAGACAGGGTTGAAATGGGAGACCCAGTACTTC
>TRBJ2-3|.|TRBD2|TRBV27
CASSPTSGRLTDTQYF
TGTGCCAGCAGTCCAACTAGCGGGAGATTGACAGATACGCAGTATTTT
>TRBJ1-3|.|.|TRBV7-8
CASSASPDGTSGNTIYF
TGTGCCAGCAGCGCCTCCCCGGACGGAACCTCTGGAAACACCATATATTTT
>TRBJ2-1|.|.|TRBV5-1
CASSLGRGQFF
TGCGCCAGCAGCTTGGGGAGAGGGCAGTTCTTC
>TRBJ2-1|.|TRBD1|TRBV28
CASSFKNTTGNEQFF
TGTGCCAGCAGTTTCAAAAACACGACAGGGAATGAGCAGTTCTTC
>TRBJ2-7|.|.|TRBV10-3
CAIPKVQDYNYEQYF
TGTGCCATCCCGAAAGTTCAGGACTATAACTACGAGCAGTACTTC
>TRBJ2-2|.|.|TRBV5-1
CASSLARVTGELFF
TGCGCCAGCAGCTTGGCAAGGGTCACCGGGGAGCTGTTTTTT
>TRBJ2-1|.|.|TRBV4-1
CASSQFKGSDEQFF
TGCGCCAGCAGCCAATTTAAGGGATCCGATGAGCAGTTCTTC
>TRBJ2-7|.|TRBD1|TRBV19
CASSMELAGQGVCEQYF
TGTGCCAGTAGTATGGAGCTGGCGGGACAGGGGGTTTGCGAGCAGTACTTC